This T cell receptor beta chain derives from a study of shared clonotypes between healthy human individuals. This table comes from immunoSEQ multiplex PCR, and its TCRdb copy is limited to in-frame clones, with some not included. There are approximately 2,000,000 clones in the sample; about nine tenths occur only once, and approximately 0.4% lies in the top ten. CD4+ cells yielded CD45RA+ naive and CD45RA-negative memory subsets. Regarding this clone: Its cognate antigen is unknown.

Points from the study as a whole: A handful of donors had roughly 5% of their naive CD4 clonotypes in common.

Sequences were obtained from naive CD4+ T cells from PBMCs. Subset defined: CD45RA+ positively selected. This TCR came from a man aged 18 to 29 in good health. Some clones in this sample may be carry-over from other donors' samples.

The CDR3 DNA reads TGTGCCAGCAGCAGACTCAATACGAACACTGAAGCTTTCTTT. It specifies CASSRLNTNTEAFF. The V call is TRBV2, the J call TRBJ1-1; D remains unclear. Germline-derived CDR1 and CDR2 are SNHLY and FYNNEI. The V end was cut by 6 bases, the J end by 1 base, with 12 bases between. The CDR3 contains 14 residues.